Listed here is a single T cell receptor beta chain. Participants, about 18 to 100 years old, spanned under 25 US areas. What the recovered Cohort 3 donors had was two negative PCRs, clearance, or symptom resolution. Authors' analysis steps: By means of reference gene primer amplification, nucleated cell counts were estimated. TCRdb keeps only in-frame clones here, not all; method: immunoSEQ multiplex PCR. V, J and clone size reflect that table, while D and trimming were determined from the DNA. The sample has about 300,000 clones; 86% are singletons. There are 16 residues in the CDR3. The trim removed 5 bases at V and 2 bases at J, leaving 7 bases unmatched. The germline gives CDR1 MNHEY, CDR2 SMNVEV (reference sequence). This record belongs to a study of blood T cell repertoires in COVID-19. Across the whole study: The United States, Italy and Spain were the sources of the acute and convalescent COVID-19 samples.

This rearrangement joins TRBV27 to TRBJ2-3; 10 nucleotides align to TRBD2. The sequence was obtained from a woman aged 18-29 years who had recovered from COVID-19. Sequenced sample: PBMCs or T cells enriched from blood (not recorded which). The CDR3 DNA follows: TGTGCCAGCAGTCCCGGGACTAGCGAACTCACAGATACGCAGTATTTT. Translation gives CASSPGTSELTDTQYF.